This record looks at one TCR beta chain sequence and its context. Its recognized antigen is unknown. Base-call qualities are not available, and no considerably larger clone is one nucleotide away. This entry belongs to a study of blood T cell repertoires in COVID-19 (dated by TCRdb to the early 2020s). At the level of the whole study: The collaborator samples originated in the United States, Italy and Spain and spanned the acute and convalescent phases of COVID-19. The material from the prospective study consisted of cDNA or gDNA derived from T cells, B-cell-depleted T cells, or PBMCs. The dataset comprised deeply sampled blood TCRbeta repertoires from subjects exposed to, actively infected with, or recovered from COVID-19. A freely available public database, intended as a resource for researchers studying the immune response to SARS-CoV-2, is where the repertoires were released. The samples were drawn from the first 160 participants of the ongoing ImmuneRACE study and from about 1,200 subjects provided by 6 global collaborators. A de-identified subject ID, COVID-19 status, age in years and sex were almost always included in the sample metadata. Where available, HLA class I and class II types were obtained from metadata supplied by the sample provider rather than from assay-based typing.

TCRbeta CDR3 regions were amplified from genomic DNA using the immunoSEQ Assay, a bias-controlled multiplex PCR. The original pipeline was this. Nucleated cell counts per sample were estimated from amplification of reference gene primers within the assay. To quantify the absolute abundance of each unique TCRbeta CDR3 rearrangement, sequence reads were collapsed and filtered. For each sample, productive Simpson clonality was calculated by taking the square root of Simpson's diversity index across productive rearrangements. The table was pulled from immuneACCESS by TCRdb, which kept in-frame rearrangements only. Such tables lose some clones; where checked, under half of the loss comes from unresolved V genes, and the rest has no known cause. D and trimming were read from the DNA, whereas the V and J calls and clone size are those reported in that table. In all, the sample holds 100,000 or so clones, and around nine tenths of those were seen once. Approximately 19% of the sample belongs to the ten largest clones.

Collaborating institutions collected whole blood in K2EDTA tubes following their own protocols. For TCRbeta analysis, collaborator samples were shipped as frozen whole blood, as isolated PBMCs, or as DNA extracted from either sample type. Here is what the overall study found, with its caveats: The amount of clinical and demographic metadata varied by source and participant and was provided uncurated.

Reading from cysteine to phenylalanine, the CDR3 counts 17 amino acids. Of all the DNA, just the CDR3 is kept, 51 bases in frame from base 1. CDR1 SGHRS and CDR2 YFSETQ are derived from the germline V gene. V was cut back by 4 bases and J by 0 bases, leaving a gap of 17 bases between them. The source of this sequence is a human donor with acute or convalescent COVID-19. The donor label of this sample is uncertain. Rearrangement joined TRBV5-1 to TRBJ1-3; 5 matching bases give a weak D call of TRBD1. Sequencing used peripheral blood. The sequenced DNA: TGCGCCAGCAGCCCGGGGGGACGAATAAACTCTGGAAACACCATATATTTT. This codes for CASSPGGRINSGNTIYF.